This T cell receptor (beta chain) was sequenced for a study of T-cell reconstitution after alpha-beta-depleted transplantation in children. Using unique molecular identifiers, the investigators prepared the TCRbeta library. MiXCR was run by TCRdb on the PCR reads, yielding one entry per CDR3 protein. The profile shows a few hundred thousand distinct CDR3 sequences, 18% of them singletons. V was clipped by 3 bases and J by 0 bases; unmatched bases: 6. CDR3 size: 19 residues. The germline CDR1 and CDR2 sequences are SGHRS and YFSETQ. The rearrangement uses TRBV5-1 and TRBJ2-2; 15 nucleotides match TRBD2. This sample comprised PBMCs from the stem cell graft donor, obtained from the stem cell graft. The TCR sequence derives from a human donor who donated a stem cell graft to a child with acute lymphoblastic leukemia. The CDR3 bases are TGCGCCAGCAGCTATGGGACTAGCGGGAGGATCGCGAACACCGGGGAGCTGTTTTTT. Encoded protein: CASSYGTSGRIANTGELFF.